This TCR beta chain originates from a study of human T cells and chemical hapten exposure (dated by TCRdb to about 2021). In the study overall: For sensitization, 2% DPC in acetone was applied to a roughly 2 cm by roughly 2 cm area of upper inner arm skin. Throughout the study period of about 22 weeks, patients also received therapeutic DPC doses to the scalp every week. Patch testing was performed on the upper back with Finn chambers containing 0.01% DPC, and the patch tests were scored after 6 days according to International Contact Dermatitis Research Group standards. Most of the patients in the cohort were female, and the cohort covered alopecia areata with under or over 50% scalp involvement, alopecia totalis and alopecia universalis. The libraries were sequenced as a pool, and the TCR yield per sample differed mostly because of small variations in library volumes within the pool. This study followed changes in the peripheral blood TCR repertoire in vivo during primary and secondary sensitization of alopecia patients to the hapten diphenylcyclopropenone (DPC). Patient blood was sampled pre-sensitization (week 0) and at 2, 6 and about 24 weeks after DPC sensitization. For TCR sequencing, blood came from 25 to 35 alopecia patients at anywhere from one to four time points (pre-sensitization, 2, 6 and 24 weeks). Findings and caveats that apply to the study as a whole: After repeated subsampling, changes were observed in the strength of the expansion versus patch-test correlation and in the threshold at which the correlation became significant. Patch test score correlated positively with the number of PT1 expanded TCRs, reaching significance at thresholds 8, 16 and 32 but not at 4. No change with DPC sensitization was found in the number of TCRs above 1 in 1000 frequency, and no evidence of global repertoire structure alterations was found. Alopecia, a presumed autoimmune disease, was present in all patients, so the immune response of the patients might differ from that of healthy individuals. Compared with pre-sensitization or healthy control sets, expanded TCRs formed significantly more large CDR3 similarity clusters, which is consistent with antigen-driven responses.

Libraries were prepared through RACE. Sequencing was carried out with a NextSeq 500. During library preparation, unique molecular identifiers were attached to individual cDNA molecules so that TCRs could be counted quantitatively and reproducibly. Each blood RNA sample was used to sequence both TCR alpha and TCR beta chains. The authors' pipeline ran thus. Samples had a median of about 96,000 TCRs, with a range from about 23,224 to 700,000. V, J and CDR3 annotation of the TCR reads was carried out using the Decombinator software suite. For PS versus PT1 abundance plots, all samples were subsampled to the same number of TCRs (28,000). TCRs were defined as expanded if absent before sensitization and observed at least eight times at the 2-week time point. The public reads were reprocessed in TCRdb via fastp at Q25 and MiXCR, keeping in-frame beta chains. Each CDR3 protein gets just one entry, which takes the most common genes and DNA from the rows behind it. TCRdb's processing, not the authors' own work, is the source of the V and J calls. The sample records more than 90,000 distinct CDR3 sequences, 10% to 12% of which are singletons. The ten biggest clones cover 3.2% of the sample.

The time point label for this specimen denotes: patch test 2, 6 weeks after DPC sensitization. What the treatment or condition label conveys for this sample: therapeutic diphenylcyclopropenone sensitization with weekly scalp DPC. At each patch-test visit, blood was drawn before the patch test was applied. To be eligible, patients had to be aged 18 to 70, diagnosed with alopecia and judged suitable for DPC therapy, while pregnant patients were excluded. Total RNA was extracted from unfractionated whole blood that had been collected in Tempus Blood RNA tubes. This clonotype occurred a few times. Its cognate antigen has yet to be identified. No per-base quality is available; no much larger clone lies one base away. Cut back by 5 bases and 0 bases, the V and J ends lie 1 base apart. From the cysteine up to the phenylalanine, the CDR3 has a length of 10 residues. Only the CDR3 DNA stays, 30 bases, in frame from base 1. The germline V gene (reference sequence) supplies CDR1 DFQATT and CDR2 SNEGSKA.

Here the chain combines TRBV20-1 and TRBJ2-5, with the identity of the D gene unclear. The sequence came from a woman aged 35 to 49 with alopecia areata. Some clones in this sample may be carry-over from other donors' samples. Source: whole blood, taken in connection with sensitization to the hapten diphenylcyclopropenone (DPC). This receptor has the CDR3 CSAYQETQYF. Here is the DNA: TGCAGTGCTTACCAAGAGACCCAGTACTTC.